Listed here are 2 T cell receptor beta chains from one sample, sequenced in a study of identical twins. TCRdb recomputed calls from the 5' RACE reads with MiXCR, one row per CDR3 protein. The sample carries fewer than 250,000 distinct CDR3 sequences, about a tenth recorded once. The sequenced material came from memory (CD45RO+) T cells sorted from blood. These TCRs come from a woman under 30 in good health.

This clonotype turned up a few times. V and J are TRBV28 and TRBJ1-2; 7 bases agree with TRBD1. Germline CDR1 MDHEN, CDR2 SYDVKM. The CDR3 is made up of 15 amino acids. With V trimmed by 5 bases and J by 4 bases, 10 bases remained unmatched. Written as DNA, the CDR3 is TGTGCCAGCAGTCCCCCGACAGGGCTAAGCTATGGCTACACCTTC. It specifies CASSPPTGLSYGYTF.

This chain joins TRBV20-1 and TRBJ2-7; 7 nucleotides align to TRBD2. This CDR3 region has 14 residues. Germline V gene data show CDR1 as DFQATT and CDR2 as SNEGSKA (reference sequence). J gave up 5 bases and V 4 bases, and 11 bases lay outside the gene matches. The CDR3, as DNA: TGCAGTGCTACTAGCGGCCCAACCCGGAACGAGCAGTACTTC. This codes for CSATSGPTRNEQYF.